This T cell receptor (beta chain) emerged from a study of post-analysis software for immune sequencing data. Study conclusions and caveats: Elevated frequency relative to controls characterized roughly five TRBV segments in patients, TRBV5-6, TRBV5-1 and TRBV20-1 among them. The authors found that F measure strongly co-clustered same-batch samples.

The CDR3 is made up of 13 amino acids. Trimming stripped 7 bases from V and 5 bases from J, with 14 bases between. CDR1 is ENHRY and CDR2 is SYGVKD in the germline V gene. Remarks on this clonotype: The antigen is unknown.

Built from TCR beta cDNA, the libraries had unique molecular identifiers in them. TCRdb used MiXCR to reprocess the PCR reads, holding one entry per CDR3 protein. The sample lists 450,000 to 700,000 distinct CDR3 sequences, roughly 45% occurring once. This receptor was obtained from a girl aged 5-17 years with multiple sclerosis. The sequenced sample was blood. This sequence joins TRBV10-3 and TRBJ1-1; D is possibly TRBD1 (6 bases). CDR3 DNA: TGTGCCATCACCAACGAACAGGGAACTGAAGCTTTCTTT. Amino acid sequence: CAITNEQGTEAFF.